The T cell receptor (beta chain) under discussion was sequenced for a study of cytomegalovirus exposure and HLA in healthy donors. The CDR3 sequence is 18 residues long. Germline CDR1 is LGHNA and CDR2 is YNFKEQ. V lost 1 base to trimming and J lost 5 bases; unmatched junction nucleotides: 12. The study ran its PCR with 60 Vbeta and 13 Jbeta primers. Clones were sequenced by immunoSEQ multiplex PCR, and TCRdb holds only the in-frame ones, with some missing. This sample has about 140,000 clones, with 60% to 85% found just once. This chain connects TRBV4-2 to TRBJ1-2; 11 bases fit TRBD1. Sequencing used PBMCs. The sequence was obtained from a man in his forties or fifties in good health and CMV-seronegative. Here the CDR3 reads CASSQVEGRGQGEYGYTF. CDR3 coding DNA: TGTGCCAGCAGCCAAGTGGAGGGACGGGGACAGGGGGAGTATGGCTACACCTTC.